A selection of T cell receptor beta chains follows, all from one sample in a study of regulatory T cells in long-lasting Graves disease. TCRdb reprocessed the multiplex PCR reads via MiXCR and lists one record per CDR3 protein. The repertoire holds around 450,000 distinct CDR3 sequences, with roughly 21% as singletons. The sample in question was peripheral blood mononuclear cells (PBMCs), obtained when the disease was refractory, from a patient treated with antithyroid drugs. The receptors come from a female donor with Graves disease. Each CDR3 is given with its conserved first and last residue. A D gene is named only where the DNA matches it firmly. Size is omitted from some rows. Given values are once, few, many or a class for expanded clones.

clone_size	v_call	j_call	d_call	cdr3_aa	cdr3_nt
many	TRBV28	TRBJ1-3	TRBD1	CASSSGQPGNTIYF	TGTGCCAGCAGCTCGGGACAGCCTGGAAACACCATATATTTT
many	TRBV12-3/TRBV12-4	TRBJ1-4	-	CASSLGSWGGLFF	TGTGCCAGCAGTTTAGGGAGCTGGGGAGGGCTGTTTTTT
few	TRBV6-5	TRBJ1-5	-	CASSYPHSTEHSNQPQHF	TGTGCCAGCAGTTACCCCCATTCGACTGAACATAGCAATCAGCCCCAGCATTTT
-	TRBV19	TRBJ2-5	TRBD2	CASSIHTSGQETQYF	TGTGCCAGTAGTATACATACTAGCGGCCAAGAGACCCAGTACTTC
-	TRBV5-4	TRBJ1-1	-	CASSFWGRNTEAFF	TGTGCCAGCAGCTTCTGGGGGAGAAACACTGAAGCTTTCTTT
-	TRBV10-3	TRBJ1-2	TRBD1	CAIIGQGGGYTF	TGTGCCATCATCGGACAGGGCGGTGGCTACACCTTC
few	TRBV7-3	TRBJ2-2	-	CASSPRLTTAFGETNTGELFF	TGTGCCAGCAGCCCTCGCCTGACAACCGCCTTTGGTGAGACGAACACCGGGGAGCTGTTTTTT
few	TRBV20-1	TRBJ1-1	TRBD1	CSARGRQGQGTEAFF	TGCAGTGCTAGAGGGCGACAGGGGCAGGGCACTGAAGCTTTCTTT
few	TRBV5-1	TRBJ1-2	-	CASSPGGGNYGYTF	TGCGCCAGCAGCCCGGGCGGGGGGAACTATGGCTACACCTTC
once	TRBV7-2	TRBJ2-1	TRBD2	CASSSIAGTSYNEQFF	TGTGCCAGCAGCTCTATAGCGGGAACCTCCTACAATGAGCAGTTCTTC
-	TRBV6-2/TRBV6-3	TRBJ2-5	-	CASLHALFETQYF	TGTGCCAGCCTTCATGCCCTCTTTGAGACCCAGTACTTC
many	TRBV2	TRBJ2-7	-	CASGLYPYEQYF	TGTGCCAGCGGACTGTACCCCTACGAGCAGTACTTC
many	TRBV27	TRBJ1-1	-	CASSRTAANTEAFF	TGTGCCAGCAGTCGGACGGCTGCGAACACTGAAGCTTTCTTT
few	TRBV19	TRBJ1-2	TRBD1	CASTAPGQGKSHGYTF	TGTGCCAGTACGGCCCCCGGACAGGGCAAGAGCCATGGCTACACCTTC
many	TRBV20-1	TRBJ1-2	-	CSARRTVDYGYTF	TGCAGTGCTAGGCGGACCGTTGACTATGGCTACACCTTC
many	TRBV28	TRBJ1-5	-	CASSLGGRINQPQHF	TGTGCCAGCAGTTTAGGAGGGCGGATCAATCAGCCCCAGCATTTT
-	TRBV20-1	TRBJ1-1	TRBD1	CSARQGVGEAFF	TGCAGTGCCAGACAGGGGGTCGGTGAAGCTTTCTTT
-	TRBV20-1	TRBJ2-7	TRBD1	CSARRGQGLGYEQYF	TGCAGTGCTAGAAGGGGACAGGGGTTAGGCTACGAGCAGTACTTC
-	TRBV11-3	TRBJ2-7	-	CASSPDRNNHEQYF	TGTGCCAGCAGCCCGGACAGAAATAACCACGAGCAGTACTTC
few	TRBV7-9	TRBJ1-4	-	CASSLAGMGNEKLFF	TGTGCCAGCAGCTTAGCCGGGATGGGTAATGAAAAACTGTTTTTT
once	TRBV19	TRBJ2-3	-	CASHYSGTGTDTQYF	TGTGCCAGCCATTACTCCGGAACGGGCACAGATACGCAGTATTTT
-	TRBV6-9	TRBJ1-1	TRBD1	CASSYRDRGHTEAFF	TGTGCCAGCAGTTACCGGGACAGGGGCCACACTGAAGCTTTCTTT
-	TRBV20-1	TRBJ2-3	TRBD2	CSASITSGSTDTQYF	TGCAGTGCTAGCATTACTAGCGGGAGCACAGATACGCAGTATTTT
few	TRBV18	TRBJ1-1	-	CASSPPGGRGARDTEAFF	TGTGCCAGCTCTCCCCCGGGGGGTCGAGGGGCGCGGGACACTGAAGCTTTCTTT
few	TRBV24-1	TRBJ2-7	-	CATSDSAAPYEQYF	TGTGCCACCAGTGATTCGGCAGCTCCCTACGAGCAGTACTTC
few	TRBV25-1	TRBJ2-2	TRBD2	CASSEYVGAGGPANTGELFF	TGTGCCAGCAGTGAATATGTCGGGGCGGGAGGCCCGGCTAACACCGGGGAGCTGTTTTTT
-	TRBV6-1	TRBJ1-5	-	CASSHRGDSNQPQHF	TGTGCCAGCAGTCATAGGGGAGATAGCAATCAGCCCCAGCATTTT